The 14 T cell receptor beta chains below come from one sample, sequenced in a study of control samples from healthy donors and cancer patients. The assay was immunoSEQ multiplex PCR, and TCRdb's table has in-frame clones only and misses some. The data show fewer than 85,000 clones, roughly 91% seen once. Sequencing used blood. These receptors all stem from a man aged 25 to 40 in good health.

The chain uses TRBV14 and TRBJ2-1, with D perhaps TRBD1 (6 bases). Trimming removed 2 bases at V and 8 bases at J, with 19 bases between. The CDR3 contains 16 residues. Germline V gene data show CDR1 as SGHDN and CDR2 as FVKESK. CDR3 in amino acids: CASSQSPSGHRDEQFF. DNA of the CDR3: TGTGCCAGCAGCCAATCCCCGTCGGGACACCGGGATGAGCAGTTCTTC.

The genes are TRBV7-2 and TRBJ2-3, with 9 bases identical to TRBD1. Germline CDR1 SGHTA, CDR2 FQGNSA. The CDR3 covers 14 residues. The trim removed 5 bases at V and 8 bases at J, leaving 8 bases unmatched. This CDR3 is CASSTGQGGRTQYF. The CDR3 DNA reads TGTGCCAGCAGCACGGGACAGGGTGGCCGTACGCAGTATTTT.

The rearrangement links TRBV5-1 to TRBJ2-1; no definite D call. Trimming cost V 3 bases and J 2 bases, with 9 bases left between them. From germline, CDR1 is SGHRS and CDR2 YFSETQ. The CDR3 runs 14 residues. CDR3 residues: CASSSQTTYNEQFF. The CDR3 DNA reads as TGCGCCAGCAGCTCGCAGACCACCTACAATGAGCAGTTCTTC.

This clone was seen a handful of times. CDR3 DNA: TGTGCCAGCCTAGCTATAACCGGGACAGGGCCCTACAATGAGCAGTTCTTC. This gives the protein CASLAITGTGPYNEQFF. The chain has TRBV27 and TRBJ2-1; 9 bases fit TRBD1. V was clipped by 8 bases and J by 2 bases; unmatched bases: 13. Germline assignment: CDR1 MNHEY and CDR2 SMNVEV (reference sequence). This CDR3 contains 17 residues.

V usage is TRBV7-9 and J usage is TRBJ2-5; D is unresolved. The germline V and J ends were trimmed by 6 bases and 5 bases, with 10 bases remaining between them. Germline CDR1 reads SEHNR; CDR2 reads FQNEAQ (reference sequence). The CDR3 sequence is 12 residues long. The CDR3 loop reads CASSLLGETQYF. In DNA, the CDR3 is TGTGCCAGCAGTTTACTCGGGGAGACCCAGTACTTC.

The chain employs TRBV12-3 or TRBV12-4 and TRBJ2-7, with a possible D match to TRBD2 (5 bases). V was clipped by 8 bases and J by 0 bases, with 11 bases between them. The CDR3 runs 13 residues. The CDR3 DNA sequence: TGTGCCAGCGGTCGGGAAAACTCCTACGAGCAGTACTTC. Its translation: CASGRENSYEQYF.

This clone was counted once. The chain uses TRBV27 and TRBJ2-4; tentatively, D is TRBD1 (6 bases). V shed 4 bases and J shed 0 bases, with 10 bases lying between them. CDR3 length: 15 amino acids. CDR1 and CDR2 (germline): MNHEY, SMNVEV (reference sequence). The CDR3 region is CASSYHRVAKNIQYF. In nucleotides, the CDR3 is TGTGCCAGCAGTTATCACAGGGTAGCCAAAAACATTCAGTACTTC.

The chain links TRBV5-1 to TRBJ2-1, with TRBD1 matching over 7 bases. Germline CDR1 reads SGHRS; CDR2 reads YFSETQ. The CDR3 runs to 15 residues. J lost 7 bases, V lost 0 bases, and 7 bases had no gene match. Written as DNA, the CDR3 is TGCGCCAGCAGCTTGGAAGGGGGCGCGATGAATGAGCAGTTCTTC. Translation gives CASSLEGGAMNEQFF.

This rearrangement joins TRBV19 to TRBJ2-2; 7 bases are shared with TRBD2. Germline-derived CDR1 and CDR2 are LNHDA and SQIVND (reference sequence). The CDR3 runs to 14 residues. V lost 10 bases, J lost 4 bases, and 9 bases stayed unmatched. This chain's CDR3 is CATSGGRGTGELFF. The CDR3 DNA follows: TGTGCCACTTCCGGGGGGAGGGGCACCGGGGAGCTGTTTTTT.

V and J are TRBV5-4 and TRBJ1-1; D is unclear. The CDR3 has 16 amino acids. Trimming took 4 bases from V and 2 from J, leaving 18 bases between them. Germline V gene data show CDR1 as SGHNT and CDR2 as YYREEE (reference sequence). The CDR3 nucleotides are TGTGCCAGCAGCCGAGGACCTTCGGACCCAAACACTGAAGCTTTCTTT. It translates to CASSRGPSDPNTEAFF. The full variable domain, rest sourced from reference TRBV5-4 and TRBJ1-1, is ETGVTQSPTHLIKTRGQQVTLRCSSQSGHNTVSWYQQALGQGPQFIFQYYREEENGRGNFPPRFSGLQFPNYSSELNVNALELDDSALYLCASSRGPSDPNTEAFFGQGTRLTVV.

This rearrangement joins TRBV19 to TRBJ2-6; 13 bases align to TRBD2. The V gene end was trimmed by 10 bases and the J gene end by 1 base; junction bases not matched to a gene: 4. CDR1 and CDR2 (germline): LNHDA, SQIVND (reference sequence). The CDR3 consists of 16 residues. The CDR3 is CATQGLAGSGANVLTF. In DNA, the CDR3 is TGTGCCACCCAGGGACTAGCGGGGTCTGGGGCCAACGTCCTGACTTTC. The entire variable domain, with the rest obtained from reference TRBV19 and TRBJ2-6, is as follows: DGGITQSPKYLFRKEGQNVTLSCEQNLNHDAMYWYRQDPGQGLRLIYYSQIVNDFQKGDIAEGYSVSREKKESFPLTVTSAQKNPTAFYLCATQGLAGSGANVLTFGAGSRLTVL.

This clone was seen just once. The sample carries other DNA sequences with the same CDR3. The chain recombines TRBV11-3 with TRBJ2-2; perhaps D is TRBD1 or TRBD2 (5 bases each). The germline V gene has CDR1 SGHNT and CDR2 YENEEA. V dropped 5 bases and J dropped 0 bases, with 10 bases sitting between them. The CDR3 loop spans 15 amino acids. CDR3: CASSPGTANTGELFF. In DNA, the CDR3 is TGTGCCAGCAGCCCCGGGACGGCGAACACCGGGGAGCTGTTTTTT.

Concerning this clone: The limits of the CDR3 on the DNA are not certain, so only TCRdb's listed CDR3 is given. This chain connects TRBV21-1 to TRBJ1-1. TRBV21-1 constitutes a pseudogene. Termini included, the CDR3 measures 19 amino acids. CDR3 sequence reads: CASSKVGAGNTEGNTEAFF.

The genes are TRBV12-3 or TRBV12-4 and TRBJ1-3, with D unresolved. V lost 4 bases, J lost 7 bases, and 11 bases lay in between. The CDR3 totals 13 residues. The CDR3 DNA sequence: TGTGCCAGCAGTTCCCCGGAAAGGAACACCATATATTTT. This translates into CASSSPERNTIYF.